The next 12 T cell receptor beta chains were all read from a single sample in a study of T cells after yellow fever vaccination. TCRdb re-derived calls from the 5' RACE reads in MiXCR, one entry per CDR3 protein. Of 450,000 to 550,000 distinct CDR3 sequences listed, 21% are singletons. This material consisted of PBMCs, taken less than 25 days after the first yellow fever vaccination. The receptors derive from a man between 18 and 35 years old who received the YFV17D yellow fever vaccine.

J is TRBJ1-6 and V is TRBV4-1, with 9 bases lining up with TRBD1. From germline, CDR1 is MGHRA and CDR2 YSYEKL. This CDR3 spans 16 amino acids. J lost 7 bases, V lost 3 bases, and 7 bases had no gene match. The CDR3 DNA reads TGCGCCAGCAGCCAGATGGGACAGGGACGGAATTCACCCCTCCACTTT. Translating it yields CASSQMGQGRNSPLHF.

This clonotype was observed a few times. One junction end does not reproduce the germline sequence, and a read error may be involved. This chain connects TRBV5-1 to TRBJ2-3; D perhaps matches TRBD2 (7 bases). The CDR3 is 15 residues long. Germline V gene lookup returns CDR1 SGHRS and CDR2 YFSETQ. The CDR3 reads CASRLGGPSTDTQYF. DNA for the CDR3: TGCGCCAGCAGGTTGGGGGGGCCTAGCACAGATACGCAGTATTTT. The variable domain in full, completed from reference TRBV5-1 and TRBJ2-3, reads KAGVTQTPRYLIKTRGQQVTLSCSPISGHRSVSWYQQTPGQGLQFLFEYFSETQRNKGNFPGRFSGRQFSNSRSEMNVSTLELGDSALYLCASRLGGPSTDTQYFGPGTRLTVL.

This clonotype has only a few counts. The chain joins TRBV15 to TRBJ2-2; D gene uncertain. Germline V gene lookup returns CDR1 LNHNV and CDR2 YYDKDF (reference sequence). This CDR3 has 16 amino acids. V dropped 0 bases and J dropped 5 bases, with 13 bases sitting between them. CDR3 loop: CATSRELGSSTGELFF. CDR3 bases: TGTGCCACCAGCAGAGAATTAGGCTCCTCAACCGGGGAGCTGTTTTTT.

DNA of the CDR3: TGTGCCAGCACCCCGGACGATTCCTCCGCAAAAGAGACCCAGTACTTC. It translates to CASTPDDSSAKETQYF. J is TRBJ2-5 and V is TRBV2; D ambiguous. The CDR3 length is 16 residues. The V end was cut by 7 bases, the J end by 3 bases, with 21 bases between. CDR1 is SNHLY, CDR2 FYNNEI, per germline.

There are a few counts of this clonotype. The V call is TRBV20-1, the J call TRBJ1-1; weak D call: TRBD1 (5 bases). Between the trimmed V and J ends, which lost 3 bases and 8 bases, there was a span of 13 bases. This CDR3 spans 12 amino acids. Germline lookup yields CDR1 DFQATT and CDR2 SNEGSKA (reference sequence). The CDR3 DNA sequence: TGCAGTGCTAGCCGTGGCGGGGGGGAAGCTTTCTTT. The encoded protein is CSASRGGGEAFF.

The V gene is TRBV7-8, the J gene TRBJ1-2; possibly TRBD1 for D (6 bases). The CDR3 totals 15 residues. V lost 3 bases to trimming and J lost 5 bases, with 16 bases between them. Per germline, CDR1 SGHVS and CDR2 FQNEAQ. DNA for the CDR3: TGTGCCAGCAGCTTGACAAGAACAGGGTTATATGGCTACACCTTC. It is translated as CASSLTRTGLYGYTF. Based on the CDR3 plus reference TRBV7-8 and TRBJ1-2, the full variable domain is GAGVSQSPRYKVAKRGQDVALRCDPISGHVSLFWYQQALGQGPEFLTYFQNEAQLDKSGLPSDRFFAERPEGSVSTLKIQRTQQEDSAVYLCASSLTRTGLYGYTFGSGTRLTVV.

The V and J genes are TRBV4-2 and TRBJ2-1; 8 bases line up with TRBD2. Germline V gives CDR1 LGHNA, CDR2 YNFKEQ. V trimming: 0 bases; J trimming: 8 bases; junction bases outside the gene matches: 3. The CDR3 covers 14 residues. In DNA form, the CDR3 reads TGTGCCAGCAGCCAAGACGGGGGGGCTGATGAGCAGTTCTTC. This translates into CASSQDGGADEQFF.

This chain joins TRBV2 and TRBJ2-5; D is perhaps TRBD2 (6 bases). V lost 8 bases and J lost 5, with 6 bases in between. The CDR3 sequence is 10 residues long. CDR1 and CDR2 from the germline V gene are SNHLY and FYNNEI. CDR3 nucleotides: TGTGCCAGCCGGGAGGAGACCCAGTACTTC. Protein sequence: CASREETQYF.

The V call is TRBV4-3, the J call TRBJ1-2; D is ambiguous. V lost 0 bases, J lost 2 bases, and 7 bases lay in between. The germline V gene has CDR1 LGHNA and CDR2 YSLEER. The CDR3 length is 14 residues. The CDR3 DNA reads TGCGCCAGCAGCCAAGAGGAAAGGAACTATGGCTACACCTTC. This codes for CASSQEERNYGYTF.

The DNA for the CDR3 is TGTGCCAGCAACAGGTACTTCTATGGCTACACCTTC. This codes for CASNRYFYGYTF. The chain is built from TRBV7-9 and TRBJ1-2; tentatively, D is TRBD1 (5 bases). V lost 7 bases and J lost 4, with 10 bases in between. CDR1 and CDR2 from the germline V gene are SEHNR and FQNEAQ (reference sequence). This CDR3 spans 12 amino acids.

The J gene is TRBJ2-1, the V gene TRBV7-2, with D maybe TRBD1 (5 bases). The CDR3 is 12 residues long. The germline V gene encodes CDR1 SGHTA and CDR2 FQGNSA. V lost 1 base to trimming and J lost 9 bases, with 7 bases between them. CDR3 protein: CASSLVGLEQFF. The DNA for the CDR3 is TGTGCCAGCAGCTTAGTGGGGCTTGAGCAGTTCTTC.

This clonotype was detected only a few times. This rearrangement joins TRBV7-2 to TRBJ2-7; D is possibly TRBD1 or TRBD2 (5 bases each). Trimming removed 3 bases from V and 4 bases from J, with 13 bases in between. Germline CDR1 SGHTA, CDR2 FQGNSA. The CDR3 runs 14 residues. CDR3 DNA sequence: TGTGCCAGCAGCTTTAGTGGGGGAATGTACGAGCAGTACTTC. It codes for CASSFSGGMYEQYF. The full variable domain, with the rest looked up from reference TRBV7-2 and TRBJ2-7, is GAGVSQSPSNKVTEKGKDVELRCDPISGHTALYWYRQSLGQGLEFLIYFQGNSAPDKSGLPSDRFSAERTGGSVSTLTIQRTQQEDSAVYLCASSFSGGMYEQYFGPGTRLTVT.